The sequence of this T cell receptor (beta chain) was determined in a study of response to subunit inactivated influenza vaccine. General study findings and limits: Authors suggested seasonal influenza vaccinations each recruit few new T cells.

The length of the CDR3 is 13 residues. Trimming took 7 bases from V and 8 from J, leaving 17 bases between them. The germline V gene has CDR1 ENHRY and CDR2 SYGVKD. From the RT-PCR reads, TCRdb called clonotypes with MiXCR, one entry per CDR3 protein. Among almost 250,000 distinct CDR3 sequences listed, 9.5% to 15% were seen once. As concerns this clonotype: Its cognate antigen is unknown.

The gene calls are TRBV10-3 and TRBJ1-2; D not resolved. The sequence derives from a man over 45 who received an inactivated influenza vaccine. The sample consisted of non-naive T cells sorted from PBMCs, taken roughly 15 days before vaccination. As DNA, the CDR3 is TGTGCCATCACGACCCAGGAGGCGGGCGGCTACACCTTC. This sequence encodes CAITTQEAGGYTF.